Below, 17 T cell receptor beta chains from the same sample are listed, as sequenced in a study of blood T cell repertoires in COVID-19. Generated by immunoSEQ multiplex PCR, the TCRdb table keeps only in-frame clones and is missing some. Among 100,000 to 150,000 clones, over 65% were seen once, and the ten largest hold 3.9%. The sample comprised peripheral blood. All receptors derive from a man aged 55 to 70 with acute or convalescent COVID-19.

This chain joins TRBV6-6 and TRBJ2-1; the match to TRBD2 covers 11 bases. V shed 1 base and J 4 bases; nucleotides not matched to a gene: 3. Germline-derived CDR1 and CDR2 are MNHNY and SVGAGI (reference sequence). The CDR3 has 16 amino acids. The CDR3 is CASSYFSGRAYNEQFF. The DNA for the CDR3 is TGTGCCAGCAGTTACTTTAGCGGGAGGGCTTACAATGAGCAGTTCTTC.

The chain has TRBV6-6 and TRBJ2-7, with 7 bases lining up with TRBD1. Germline CDR1 MNHNY, CDR2 SVGAGI (reference sequence). There are 14 residues in the CDR3. V shed 6 bases and J 2 bases; nucleotides not matched to a gene: 7. As DNA, the CDR3 is TGTGCCAGCAGGCCAGGACAGGCCACCTACGAGCAGTACTTC. Translated: CASRPGQATYEQYF.

The chain is built from TRBV7-9 and TRBJ1-2, with 9 bases fitting TRBD1. The CDR3 is made up of 14 amino acids. The V gene end was trimmed by 8 bases and the J gene end by 8 bases; junction bases not matched to a gene: 12. CDR1 and CDR2 (germline): SEHNR, FQNEAQ (reference sequence). The CDR3 coding sequence is TGTGCCAGCGGGCGACAGGGGGAGGAGCGCGGCTACACCTTC. It codes for CASGRQGEERGYTF. The entire variable domain, with the rest obtained from reference TRBV7-9 and TRBJ1-2, is as follows: DTGVSQNPRHKITKRGQNVTFRCDPISEHNRLYWYRQTLGQGPEFLTYFQNEAQLEKSRLLSDRFSAERPKGSFSTLEIQRTEQGDSAMYLCASGRQGEERGYTFGSGTRLTVV.

CDR3 sequence reads: CASSLGQSPGELFF. The CDR3 nucleotides read TGTGCCAGCAGCTTGGGACAGTCTCCCGGGGAGCTGTTTTTT. The chain uses TRBV7-6 and TRBJ2-2, with TRBD1 identical over 7 bases. V lost 3 bases to trimming and J lost 6 bases; unmatched junction nucleotides: 4. CDR1 is SGHVS and CDR2 is FNYEAQ in the germline V gene. CDR3 length: 14 amino acids.

The rearrangement links TRBV6-2 or TRBV6-3 to TRBJ2-1; the D gene is possibly TRBD1 (5 bases). The V gene's germline CDR1 is MNHEY and CDR2 SVGEGT. The CDR3 consists of 14 residues. V lost 0 bases and J 7 bases, leaving 10 bases between the germline ends. CDR3 DNA: TGTGCCAGCAGTTACTCCGACGCAGGGAATGAGCAGTTCTTC. Translation: CASSYSDAGNEQFF.

The chain is built from TRBV7-8 and TRBJ1-1; 9 bases map to TRBD1. Germline V gene sequence: CDR1 SGHVS, CDR2 FQNEAQ. CDR3 length equals 17 residues. The V segment lost 5 bases and the J segment 4 bases; nucleotides outside the gene matches: 14. CDR3 bases: TGTGCCAGCAGCCCCCGGGACAGGGCGAGTACGGGCACTGAAGCTTTCTTT. Its translation: CASSPRDRASTGTEAFF.

In its sample, this clone was seen once. This chain uses TRBV6-5 with TRBJ1-1; D ambiguous. The CDR3 has 15 amino acids. Germline loops: CDR1 MNHEY, CDR2 SVGAGI. Trimming cost V 7 bases and J 1 base, with 16 bases left between them. This chain's CDR3 is CASTASQISNTEAFF. As DNA, the CDR3 is TGTGCCAGCACCGCCTCTCAGATCTCGAACACTGAAGCTTTCTTT.

The V gene is TRBV12-3 or TRBV12-4, the J gene TRBJ2-5; TRBD2 aligns across 9 bases. This CDR3 contains 13 residues. V shed 6 bases and J 5 bases; nucleotides not matched to a gene: 4. The CDR3 region is CASRIAGVETQYF. CDR3 sequence (DNA): TGTGCCAGCAGGATAGCGGGAGTGGAGACCCAGTACTTC.

This clone was found once. CDR3: CATSDHDRGGRTQYF. The CDR3 DNA reads as TGTGCCACCAGTGATCATGACAGGGGCGGGAGGACCCAGTACTTC. The chain employs TRBV24-1 and TRBJ2-5; perhaps TRBD1 as D (8 bases). Trimming removed 3 bases at V and 7 bases at J, with 17 bases between. The CDR3 spans 15 residues. Germline V CDR1 and CDR2: KGHDR, SFDVKD.

The chain joins TRBV6-1 to TRBJ1-4; D unclear. Germline lookup yields CDR1 MNHNS and CDR2 SASEGT. CDR3 length: 14 residues. Trimming removed 2 bases at V and 0 bases at J, with 4 bases between. This CDR3 is CASSEYATNEKLFF. The CDR3 DNA follows: TGTGCCAGCAGTGAATATGCAACTAATGAAAAACTGTTTTTT.

The chain is built from TRBV7-2 and TRBJ1-5; 9 bases fit TRBD1. CDR1 and CDR2 (germline): SGHTA, FQGNSA. The CDR3 extends over 15 amino acids. Trimming removed 5 bases from V and 7 bases from J; junction bases left unmatched: 9. CDR3 residues: CASSLTRDREQPQHF. DNA of the CDR3: TGTGCCAGCAGCCTAACTCGGGACAGGGAACAGCCCCAGCATTTT.

The chain recombines TRBV10-3 with TRBJ2-2, with a tentative D call TRBD2 (6 bases). The V end was cut by 6 bases, the J end by 5 bases, with 10 bases between. Germline V CDR1 and CDR2: ENHRY, SYGVKD. This CDR3 region has 13 residues. The DNA of the CDR3 is TGTGCCATCAGGGGGGGTGGAACCGGGGAGCTGTTTTTT. Its translation is CAIRGGGTGELFF.

V is TRBV2 and J is TRBJ2-7; 12 bases align to TRBD2. Germline V lookup: CDR1 SNHLY, CDR2 FYNNEI. V trimming: 2 bases; J trimming: 6 bases; junction bases outside the gene matches: 5. The CDR3 consists of 15 residues. CDR3: CASSETLAGGSEQYF. As DNA, the CDR3 is TGTGCCAGCAGTGAAACACTAGCGGGAGGAAGCGAGCAGTACTTC. Full variable domain (outside the CDR3, taken from reference TRBV2 and TRBJ2-7): EPEVTQTPSHQVTQMGQEVILRCVPISNHLYFYWYRQILGQKVEFLVSFYNNEISEKSEIFDDQFSVERPDGSNFTLKIRSTKLEDSAMYFCASSETLAGGSEQYFGPGTRLTVT.

V is TRBV28 and J is TRBJ2-5; D is uncertain. Germline V lookup: CDR1 MDHEN, CDR2 SYDVKM. This CDR3 contains 13 residues. Trimming removed 4 bases at V and 5 bases at J, with 11 bases between. CDR3 amino acids: CASSSPGRETQYF. The CDR3 nucleotides read TGTGCCAGCAGTTCCCCAGGCAGGGAGACCCAGTACTTC.

V usage is TRBV7-3 and J usage is TRBJ2-5; D possibly corresponds to TRBD1 (5 bases). The germline gives CDR1 SGHTA, CDR2 FQGTGA. Trimming stripped 3 bases from V and 3 bases from J, with 8 bases between. There are 13 residues in the CDR3. CDR3 loop: CASSLFREETQYF. CDR3 nucleotides: TGTGCCAGCAGCTTGTTCAGGGAAGAGACCCAGTACTTC.

V usage is TRBV5-4 and J usage is TRBJ2-1; 10 positions agree with TRBD2. V lost 1 base to trimming and J lost 9 bases; unmatched junction nucleotides: 10. Germline V gene data show CDR1 as SGHNT and CDR2 as YYREEE (reference sequence). The CDR3 totals 16 residues. The CDR3 region has the DNA TGTGCCAGCAGCTTGACGACTAGCGGGTGGGGTAGTGAGCAGTTCTTC. Encoded protein: CASSLTTSGWGSEQFF.

This clone was seen a handful of times. The gene calls are TRBV3-1 (or the pseudogene TRBV3-2) and TRBJ1-1; 11 bases match TRBD1. The CDR3 is made up of 14 amino acids. Germline trimming cut 9 bases from V and 5 bases from J; bases unmatched to any gene: 8. Germline V lookup: CDR1 LGHDT, CDR2 YNNKEL (reference sequence). CDR3 sequence: CASSDRGRDTEAFF. In DNA form, the CDR3 reads TGTGCCAGTTCGGACAGGGGGCGGGATACTGAAGCTTTCTTT.